These 19 T cell receptor beta chains came from one sample sequenced in a study of CD8+ T cells in alopecia areata. RNA was extracted and reverse transcribed into cDNA as the sequencing template. TCRdb's copy holds only in-frame clones and misses some; the assay was immunoSEQ multiplex PCR. The sample holds roughly 200,000 clones, more than 55% seen once. Sequencing was carried out using CD8+ T cells sorted from blood. The receptors here all came from a human donor in good health.

This chain uses TRBV5-1 with TRBJ1-2; perhaps TRBD1 as D (6 bases). Trimming stripped 2 bases from V and 4 bases from J, with 9 bases between. This CDR3 has 13 amino acids. Germline CDR1 reads SGHRS; CDR2 reads YFSETQ. Written as DNA, the CDR3 is TGCGCCAGCAGCTTCAAGGACAGCTATGGCTACACCTTC. Its protein product is CASSFKDSYGYTF.

V and J are TRBV29-1 and TRBJ2-1; 11 bases are a match to TRBD2. CDR3 size: 14 residues. CDR1 SQVTM and CDR2 ANQGSEA come from the germline V gene. V lost 4 bases, J lost 7 bases, and 6 bases stayed unmatched. CDR3 coding DNA: TGCAGCGTTGTCCTGCTAGCGGGGGGAAATGAGCAGTTCTTC. Translation gives CSVVLLAGGNEQFF.

This clone has a handful of counts. The V call is TRBV6-6, the J call TRBJ1-1; D is undetermined. This CDR3 contains 14 residues. V was clipped by 6 bases and J by 0 bases, with 11 bases between them. The germline gives CDR1 MNHNY, CDR2 SVGAGI (reference sequence). The CDR3 nucleotides read TGTGCCAGCAGCTATTCTGGGATGAACACTGAAGCTTTCTTT. Translating gives CASSYSGMNTEAFF.

The chain employs TRBV7-9 and TRBJ2-7; 8 bases fit TRBD1. This CDR3 is 14 amino acids long. V shed 1 base and J 5 bases; nucleotides not matched to a gene: 4. Germline V gives CDR1 SEHNR, CDR2 FQNEAQ (reference sequence). The CDR3 here is CASSLDRGVHEQYF. CDR3 DNA sequence: TGTGCCAGCAGCTTAGACAGGGGGGTCCACGAGCAGTACTTC.

The chain has TRBV25-1 and TRBJ1-1; D ambiguous. Germline lookup yields CDR1 MGHDK and CDR2 SYGVNS. V gave up 2 bases and J gave up 1 base, with 5 bases separating them. This CDR3 contains 13 residues. The CDR3 nucleotides are TGTGCCAGCAGTGAAGGCACGAACACTGAAGCTTTCTTT. Protein sequence: CASSEGTNTEAFF.

This chain links TRBV6-5 with TRBJ1-2, with 9 bases lining up with TRBD1. Germline V gene lookup returns CDR1 MNHEY and CDR2 SVGAGI. V shed 6 bases and J 8 bases; nucleotides not matched to a gene: 4. There are 12 residues in the CDR3. CDR3 region: CASSRDRDGYTF. The CDR3 nucleotides read TGTGCCAGCAGCAGGGACAGGGACGGCTACACCTTC.

The chain couples TRBV7-9 to TRBJ1-1, with 9 bases that match TRBD1. The CDR3 totals 16 residues. Germline CDR1 SEHNR, CDR2 FQNEAQ (reference sequence). The V gene end was trimmed by 5 bases and the J gene end by 0 bases; junction bases not matched to a gene: 7. CDR3 nucleotide sequence: TGTGCCAGCAGCCCGTCACAGGGGGCGATGAACACTGAAGCTTTCTTT. The encoded protein is CASSPSQGAMNTEAFF.

The chain has TRBV7-9 and TRBJ1-2; D gene ambiguous. Germline CDR1 SEHNR, CDR2 FQNEAQ (reference sequence). Trimming pared 5 bases from V and 4 bases from J, leaving 11 bases between. This CDR3 has 13 amino acids. The CDR3, as DNA: TGTGCCAGCAGCCGGGAGGGCCTCTATGGCTACACCTTC. It encodes CASSREGLYGYTF.

The V call is TRBV29-1, the J call TRBJ2-7; 8 bases fit TRBD1. The CDR3 spans 12 residues. Trimming removed 7 bases from V and 1 base from J; junction bases left unmatched: 3. The germline V gene encodes CDR1 SQVTM and CDR2 ANQGSEA. DNA of the CDR3: TGCAGCGCCGGACAGGGTTCCTACGAGCAGTACTTC. Protein sequence: CSAGQGSYEQYF.

In DNA form, the CDR3 reads TGTGCCAGTAGTAACGGTCAGCCCCAGCATTTT. Protein: CASSNGQPQHF. The chain employs TRBV19 and TRBJ1-5; D unresolved. The germline V gene has CDR1 LNHDA and CDR2 SQIVND (reference sequence). The CDR3 is 11 residues long. V gave up 4 bases and J gave up 6 bases, with 4 bases separating them.

This sequence joins TRBV7-8 and TRBJ2-3; unclear D gene. The germline CDR1 and CDR2 sequences are SGHVS and FQNEAQ. The CDR3 covers 16 residues. V was shortened by 2 bases and J by 6 bases, with 18 bases between the two germline ends. CDR3 sequence: CASSLSTDRPWDTQYF. Here the CDR3 DNA reads TGTGCCAGCAGCTTATCCACTGACCGTCCTTGGGATACGCAGTATTTT. The variable domain in full, completed from reference TRBV7-8 and TRBJ2-3, reads GAGVSQSPRYKVAKRGQDVALRCDPISGHVSLFWYQQALGQGPEFLTYFQNEAQLDKSGLPSDRFFAERPEGSVSTLKIQRTQQEDSAVYLCASSLSTDRPWDTQYFGPGTRLTVL.

This rearrangement joins TRBV9 to TRBJ1-1, with 8 bases aligning to TRBD1. The CDR3 spans 13 residues. The V gene end was trimmed by 3 bases and the J gene end by 6 bases; junction bases not matched to a gene: 4. Germline CDR1 is SGDLS and CDR2 is YYNGEE. The CDR3 spells CASSGTGLPEAFF. The CDR3 DNA follows: TGTGCCAGCAGCGGGACAGGGTTGCCTGAAGCTTTCTTT.

As concerns this clone: The limits of the CDR3 on the DNA are not certain, so only TCRdb's listed CDR3 is given. The V and J genes are TRBV13 and TRBJ2-1. 13 amino acids form the CDR3, both terminal residues included. The germline CDR1 and CDR2 sequences are PRHDT and FYEKMQ (reference sequence). CDR3 loop: CASSLYQQNEQFF.

The V gene is TRBV29-1, the J gene TRBJ1-1, with D unresolved. V lost 8 bases and J lost 6, with 13 bases in between. Germline loops: CDR1 SQVTM, CDR2 ANQGSEA. This CDR3 has 11 residues. In DNA, the CDR3 is TGCAGCTCCCAGGCGGCCTCTGAAGCTTTCTTT. The encoded protein is CSSQAASEAFF. Full variable domain (remainder filled in from reference TRBV29-1 and TRBJ1-1): SAVISQKPSRDICQRGTSLTIQCQVDSQVTMMFWYRQQPGQSLTLIATANQGSEATYESGFVIDKFPISRPNLTFSTLTVSNMSPEDSSIYLCSSQAASEAFFGQGTRLTVV.

V is TRBV30 and J is TRBJ2-1; 7 bases match TRBD1. Trimming took 3 bases from V and 8 from J; bases not matched to a gene: 4. The germline V gene encodes CDR1 GTSNPN and CDR2 SVGIG (reference sequence). This CDR3 contains 12 residues. CDR3 amino acids: CAWSPTGYEQFF. The CDR3 region has the DNA TGTGCCTGGAGCCCGACAGGGTATGAGCAGTTCTTC.

The rearrangement links TRBV10-3 to TRBJ1-1, with a weak D call TRBD1 (5 bases). Trimming removed 0 bases from V and 1 base from J, with 12 bases in between. CDR1 is ENHRY and CDR2 is SYGVKD in the germline V gene. The CDR3 length is 16 residues. In DNA, the CDR3 is TGTGCCATCAGTGAGTCGGCAGGGCTGGCGAACACTGAAGCTTTCTTT. Protein: CAISESAGLANTEAFF.

The chain recombines TRBV5-6 with TRBJ1-5; TRBD1 matches 9 bases. CDR3 length equals 15 residues. Per germline, CDR1 SGHDT and CDR2 YYEEEE. V lost 2 bases and J lost 3; bases outside the gene matches: 3. The DNA for the CDR3 is TGTGCCAGCAGCTTCACAGGGGGCGACAATCAGCCCCAGCATTTT. This gives the protein CASSFTGGDNQPQHF.

V and J are TRBV14 and TRBJ2-1; no clear D gene. The V end lost 0 bases, the J end lost 4 bases, and 7 bases lay between the germline ends. CDR1 and CDR2 from the germline V gene are SGHDN and FVKESK. The CDR3 loop spans 14 amino acids. DNA of the CDR3: TGTGCCAGCAGCCAAGATGGGAATTACAATGAGCAGTTCTTC. As protein: CASSQDGNYNEQFF.

The genes are TRBV4-1 and TRBJ2-3; unclear D gene. Trimming stripped 0 bases from V and 1 base from J, with 8 bases between. This CDR3 comprises 15 residues. The germline V gene has CDR1 MGHRA and CDR2 YSYEKL. The CDR3, as DNA: TGCGCCAGCAGCCAAGAGGGATTGGGCACAGATACGCAGTATTTT. Translated, it gives CASSQEGLGTDTQYF.